This TCR beta chain was captured in a study of early T cells in non-severe SARS-CoV-2 infection. The V end lost 3 bases, the J end lost 5 bases, and 9 bases lay between the germline ends. Germline assignment: CDR1 SGHNT and CDR2 YENEEA. The CDR3 is made up of 13 amino acids. Via MiXCR, TCRdb re-called the 5' RACE reads, giving one row per CDR3 protein. Of around 30,000 distinct CDR3 sequences listed, roughly a tenth are singletons. In this sample, this clonotype turned up a few times. This sequence originates from an adult who was a healthcare worker with PCR-confirmed SARS-CoV-2 infection or an uninfected control (not recorded which). The specimen was whole blood. The chain carries TRBV11-3 and TRBJ2-3; no firm D call. CDR3 amino acids: CASSLSFEDTQYF. In DNA form, the CDR3 reads TGTGCCAGCAGCTTGAGTTTCGAAGATACGCAGTATTTT.